This T cell receptor (beta chain) came from a study of T cell responses to AZD1222 COVID-19 vaccine (dated by TCRdb to about 2021). Turning to the overall study: A total of 230 to 250 trial participants underwent TCR sequencing, of whom approximately 210 received two doses of AZD1222 and about 25 received two doses of the MenACWY control vaccine. Enrollment into the trials was organized by age into subgroups of 18-55, 56-69 and 70-plus years, and those subgroups contained about 160, 30 and 59 TCR-sequenced participants, respectively. General conclusions and limits of the study: Conclusions about previously exposed vaccinees were limited because only a handful of AZD1222 recipients were SARS-CoV-2 seropositive at baseline. In the small 56-69-year group, the increase in depth fell short of significance, most likely because of low power. Epitopes outside the regions mutated in the B.1.351 and B.1.1.7 variants were reportedly recognized by nearly half of the unique spike-specific TCRs. Because no day 14 peak-response samples were available, repertoires were characterized only after the peak T cell response. Most participants were white British and females outnumbered males, and the authors suggested that clonal diversity may have been underestimated. The vaccine-associated CD4 TCRs covered the entire spike protein, and the dominant responses fell in regions 160-218 and 743-854. A significant rise in spike-specific TCR breadth and depth was observed after two AZD1222 doses relative to day 0 and relative to MenACWY recipients.

The time point tag for this specimen amounts to: about 28 days (+/-7) after the second vaccine dose. AZD1222 recipients with second doses at about 4 weeks or about 12 weeks were pooled, because spike-specific TCR depth and breadth did not differ between schedules. Vaccinee samples came from UK trials COV001 and COV002, including a single-blind randomized controlled phase 2/3 trial of AZD1222 (ChAdOx1 nCoV-19) in healthy adults. For TCRbeta chain sequencing, PBMC samples were collected from trial participants at day 0 and at day 28 after the second dose. The CDR3 regions of human TCRbeta chains were analyzed by immunosequencing. Under the source paper's analysis protocol: TCRs in the repertoires were matched against a reference library of SARS-CoV-2-specific TCRs that had been generated with the MIRA antigen-specificity platform. Breadth meant the fraction of unique TCRs that were SARS-CoV-2-associated, whereas depth meant the fraction of total T cells that were SARS-CoV-2-associated. Using the MIRA data, every spike-specific TCR was mapped to the spike region that the TCR reacted to and assigned to either a CD4 or a CD8 class. Log10-transformed breadth and depth values were compared by one-way ANOVA with Sidak's multiple comparisons tests. As stored in TCRdb, this immuneACCESS dataset retains in-frame rearrangements with V and J assigned. A fraction of the clones does not appear; measured against another copy, unresolved V genes explain less than half of the discrepancy, and the remainder lacks a known reason. The V and J calls and the clone size are those of that table, but D and trimming were determined from the DNA. The table for this sample lists 50,000 or so clones; around 89% of them were counted only once. The ten largest clones capture about 5.7% of the sample.

Turning to this clone: The antigen this receptor binds is unknown. Per-nucleotide qualities are absent, and no much larger clonotype sits a single base away.

The CDR3 numbers 16 residues from cysteine through phenylalanine. Just CDR3 DNA is preserved here, 48 bases in frame from base 1. From the germline V gene, CDR1 is MDHEN and CDR2 is SYDVKM. For this chain, trimming is 3 bases at the V end and 1 base at the J end, and the number of junction bases without a gene match is 7. The sequencing here drew on peripheral blood, taken 28 days after the second AZD1222 dose. The receptor comes from an adult who received the AZD1222 COVID-19 vaccine. This receptor chain uses TRBV28 and TRBJ2-5, with 8 bases aligning to TRBD2. CDR3 protein: CASSFGTSRVQETQYF. The nucleotide sequence is given as TGTGCCAGCAGTTTCGGGACTAGTAGGGTCCAAGAGACCCAGTACTTC.